This TCR beta chain was sequenced in a study of cytomegalovirus exposure and HLA in healthy donors. The CDR3 runs 10 residues. Germline loops: CDR1 DFQATT, CDR2 SNEGSKA (reference sequence). Trimming pared 6 bases from V and 10 bases from J, leaving 12 bases between. Primers included in the PCR were 60 Vbeta and 13 Jbeta primers. Sequencing used immunoSEQ multiplex PCR; TCRdb keeps in-frame clones, though not all of them. The sample yields roughly 100,000 clones, 80% seen once. Sequenced: PBMCs. This chain links TRBV20-1 with TRBJ1-2, with D perhaps matching TRBD1 (6 bases). The TCR comes from a man aged 30-40 years in good health and CMV-seropositive. CDR3 amino acids: CSAGHVDYTF. CDR3 sequence (DNA): TGCAGTGCGGGACACGTAGACTACACCTTC.